The clone carrying this TCR beta chain was picked up a small number of times. The antigen remains undetermined. The data were obtained in a study of type 1 and type 2 diabetes patients. For the study at large: Magnetic bead positive selection isolated CD4+ or CD8+ T cells from PBMCs. General study findings and limits: In CD4+ and CD8+ T cells, type 2 diabetes diversity exceeded type 1. Type 2 diabetes patients had few highly-expanded CD4+ clones, median one.

The PCR template was genomic DNA. Amplification of the beta chain CDR3 used 30 forward and 13 reverse multiplex primers. In TCRdb, the multiplex PCR reads were re-called with MiXCR into one record per CDR3 protein. The sample includes 270,000 or so distinct CDR3 sequences, roughly 48% of them seen just once. Sequenced input: peripheral blood mononuclear cells (PBMCs). This TCR derives from a man between 18 and 29 years old with type 2 diabetes.

The CDR3 sequence: CAWRGRGNSPLHF. In DNA form, the CDR3 reads TGTGCCTGGAGGGGCAGGGGGAATTCACCCCTCCACTTT. V and J are TRBV30 and TRBJ1-6; the match to TRBD1 covers 7 bases. The CDR3 runs 13 residues. Germline V gene data show CDR1 as GTSNPN and CDR2 as SVGIG (reference sequence). V lost 3 bases, J lost 7 bases, and 3 bases stayed unmatched.